The table lists the clone carrying this T cell receptor (beta chain) with many counts. Its antigen remains unidentified. A junction boundary mismatches the germline segment, possibly from a read error. Germline V lookup: CDR1 SGHRS, CDR2 YFSETQ. The CDR3 extends over 14 amino acids. Primed by a sample-barcoded 5' primer and a J-beta primer mix, a second PCR proceeded for roughly 6 to 12 cycles. Every single cDNA molecule received a tag from a template-switch adaptor with 12 random nucleotides. TCRdb re-called the 5' RACE reads with MiXCR, one entry per CDR3 protein. The table has hundreds of thousands of distinct CDR3 sequences, around 24% seen once; the top ten hold less than 3.5%. These data originate in a study of blood T cells in healthy people across ages. Regarding the study as a whole: Per million T cells, TCR beta diversity dropped about linearly as age rose. Strongly correlated with naive T cell percentage was TCR beta diversity.

The same data also went into a second study, on T cells of mothers and their children. That investigation notes: The second PCR used the M1S primer, and this primer added sample barcodes and 2-4 random nucleotides.

This receptor was taken from a boy aged 5-17 years in good health. The chain joins TRBV5-1 to TRBJ2-7, with 11 bases aligning to TRBD2. The sequenced material came from blood. The DNA of the CDR3 is TGTGCCAGCAGCTCCGGGACTAGCGGCTACGAGCAGTACTTC. Amino acid sequence: CASSSGTSGYEQYF.